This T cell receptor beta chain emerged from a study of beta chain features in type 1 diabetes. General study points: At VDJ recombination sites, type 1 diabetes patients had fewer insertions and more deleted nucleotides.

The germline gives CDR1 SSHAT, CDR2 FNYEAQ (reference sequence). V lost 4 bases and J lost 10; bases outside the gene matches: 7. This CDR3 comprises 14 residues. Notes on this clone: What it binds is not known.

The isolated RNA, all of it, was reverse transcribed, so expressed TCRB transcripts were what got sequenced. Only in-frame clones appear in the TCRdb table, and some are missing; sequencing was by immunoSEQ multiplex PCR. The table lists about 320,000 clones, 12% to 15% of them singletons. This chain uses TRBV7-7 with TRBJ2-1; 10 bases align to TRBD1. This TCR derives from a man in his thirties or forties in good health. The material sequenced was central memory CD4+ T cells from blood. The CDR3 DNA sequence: TGTGCCAGCAGCTCCGGGACAGGGGCACTCGAGCAGTTCTTC. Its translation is CASSSGTGALEQFF. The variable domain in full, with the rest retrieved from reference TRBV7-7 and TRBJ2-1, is GAGVSQSPRYKVTKRGQDVTLRCDPISSHATLYWYQQALGQGPEFLTYFNYEAQPDKSGLPSDRFSAERPEGSISTLTIQRTEQRDSAMYRCASSSGTGALEQFFGPGTRLTVL.